This T cell receptor beta chain was documented in a study of CD8 T cells in ankylosing spondylitis. V was trimmed by 7 bases and J by 5 bases, leaving 12 bases between them. CDR1 SGHTA and CDR2 FQGNSA come from the germline V gene. The CDR3 runs to 13 residues. This clonotype was detected a few times. Its specificity is unknown. Libraries of TCR beta came from quantitative 5'-RACE with molecular barcodes. TCRdb passed the 5' RACE reads through MiXCR, listing each CDR3 protein once. This repertoire shows 30,000 to 45,000 distinct CDR3 sequences, 16% found once; its top ten account for just over 45%. Study findings and constraints: Earlier literature documents some of the motif variants in reactive arthritis synovial fluid and blood. Disease-associated clonotypes exhibited CD8+ identity and were relatively infrequent in peripheral blood.

The sample taken for sequencing was blood. This sequence was found in a male donor with ankylosing spondylitis or in good health (not recorded which). The genes are TRBV7-2 and TRBJ2-1; D uncertain. In nucleotides, the CDR3 is TGTGCCAGCACCCTACTACGGGACAATGAGCAGTTCTTC. It codes for CASTLLRDNEQFF.